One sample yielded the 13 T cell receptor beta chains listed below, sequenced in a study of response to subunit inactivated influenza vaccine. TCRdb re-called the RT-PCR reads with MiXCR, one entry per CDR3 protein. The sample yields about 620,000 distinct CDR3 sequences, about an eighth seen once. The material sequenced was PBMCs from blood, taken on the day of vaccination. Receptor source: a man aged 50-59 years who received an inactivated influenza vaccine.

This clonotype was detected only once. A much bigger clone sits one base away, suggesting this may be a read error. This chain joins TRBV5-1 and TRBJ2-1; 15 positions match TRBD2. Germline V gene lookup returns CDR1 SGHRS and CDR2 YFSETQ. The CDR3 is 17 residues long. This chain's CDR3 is CVSSSGLAGGIYNEQFF. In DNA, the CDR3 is TGCGTCAGCAGTTCAGGACTAGCGGGGGGGATCTACAATGAGCAGTTCTTC. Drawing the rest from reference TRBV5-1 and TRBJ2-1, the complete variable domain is KAGVTQTPRYLIKTRGQQVTLSCSPISGHRSVSWYQQTPGQGLQFLFEYFSETQRNKGNFPGRFSGRQFSNSRSEMNVSTLELGDSALYLCVSSSGLAGGIYNEQFFGPGTRLTVL.

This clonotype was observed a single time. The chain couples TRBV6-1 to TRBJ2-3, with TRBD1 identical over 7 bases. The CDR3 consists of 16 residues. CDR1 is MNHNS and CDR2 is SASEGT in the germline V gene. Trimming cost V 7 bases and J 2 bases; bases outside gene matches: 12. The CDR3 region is CASKLQGSYVTDTQYF. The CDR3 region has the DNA TGTGCCAGCAAGCTACAGGGGTCCTATGTCACAGATACGCAGTATTTT.

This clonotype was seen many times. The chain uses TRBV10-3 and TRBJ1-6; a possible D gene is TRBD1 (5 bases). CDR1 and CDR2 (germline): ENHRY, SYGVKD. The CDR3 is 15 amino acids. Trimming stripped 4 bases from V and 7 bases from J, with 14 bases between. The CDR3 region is CAISGQGVRNSPLHF. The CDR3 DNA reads TGTGCCATCAGTGGCCAGGGCGTGAGGAATTCACCCCTCCACTTT.

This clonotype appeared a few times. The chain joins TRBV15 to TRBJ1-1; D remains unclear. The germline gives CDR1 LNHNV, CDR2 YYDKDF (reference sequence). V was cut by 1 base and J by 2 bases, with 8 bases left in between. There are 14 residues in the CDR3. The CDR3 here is CATSRARENTEAFF. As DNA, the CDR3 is TGTGCCACCAGCAGAGCCCGGGAAAACACTGAAGCTTTCTTT.

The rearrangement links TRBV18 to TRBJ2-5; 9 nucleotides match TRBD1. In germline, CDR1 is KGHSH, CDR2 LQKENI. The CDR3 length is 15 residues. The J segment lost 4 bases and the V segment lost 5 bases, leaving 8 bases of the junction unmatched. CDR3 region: CASSSGTGTGETQYF. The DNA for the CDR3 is TGTGCCAGCTCATCCGGGACAGGGACGGGAGAGACCCAGTACTTC.

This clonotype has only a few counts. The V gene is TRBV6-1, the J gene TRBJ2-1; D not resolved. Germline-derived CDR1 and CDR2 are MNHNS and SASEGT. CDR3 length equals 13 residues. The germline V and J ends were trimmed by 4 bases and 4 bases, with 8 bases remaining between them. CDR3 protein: CASSARPYNEQFF. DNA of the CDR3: TGTGCCAGCAGTGCGCGCCCATACAATGAGCAGTTCTTC.

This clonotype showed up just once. In nucleotides, the CDR3 is TGCAGTGCTTCCAAACGACAGGCCCTCTCCTACGAGCAGTACTTC. The encoded protein is CSASKRQALSYEQYF. The V call is TRBV20-1, the J call TRBJ2-7, with D perhaps matching TRBD1 (6 bases). The CDR3 length is 15 residues. Trimming pared 5 bases from V and 0 bases from J, leaving 17 bases between. Germline loops: CDR1 DFQATT, CDR2 SNEGSKA (reference sequence).

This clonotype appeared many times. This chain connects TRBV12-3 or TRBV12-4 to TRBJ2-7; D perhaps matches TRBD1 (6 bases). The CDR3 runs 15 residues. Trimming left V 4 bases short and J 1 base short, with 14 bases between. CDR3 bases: TGTGCCAGCAGTTCCCGACAGGCACCGTCCTACGAGCAGTACTTC. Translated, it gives CASSSRQAPSYEQYF.

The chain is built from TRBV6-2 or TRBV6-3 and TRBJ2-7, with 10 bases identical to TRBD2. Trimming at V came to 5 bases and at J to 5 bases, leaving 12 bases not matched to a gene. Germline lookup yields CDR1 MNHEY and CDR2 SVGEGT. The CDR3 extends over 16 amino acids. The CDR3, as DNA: TGTGCCAGCAGTCAACCATCCTCTAGCGGGAGACACGAGCAGTACTTC. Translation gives CASSQPSSSGRHEQYF.

CDR3 sequence (DNA): TGCGCCAGCAGCTTGACCCCACAGGGCCCCGCGAACACCGGGGAGCTGTTTTTT. It specifies CASSLTPQGPANTGELFF. The chain has TRBV5-1 and TRBJ2-2, with TRBD1 as a possible D gene (6 bases). The CDR3 sequence is 18 residues long. Trimming shortened V by 1 base and J by 0 bases, and 16 bases separated the two germline ends. Germline V lookup: CDR1 SGHRS, CDR2 YFSETQ.

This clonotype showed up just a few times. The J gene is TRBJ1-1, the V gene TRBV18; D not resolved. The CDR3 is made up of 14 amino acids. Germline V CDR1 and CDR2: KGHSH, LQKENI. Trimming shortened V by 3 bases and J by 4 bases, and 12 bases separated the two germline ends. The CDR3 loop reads CASSPDPLRTEAFF. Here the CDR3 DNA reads TGTGCCAGCTCACCGGACCCACTGCGCACTGAAGCTTTCTTT.

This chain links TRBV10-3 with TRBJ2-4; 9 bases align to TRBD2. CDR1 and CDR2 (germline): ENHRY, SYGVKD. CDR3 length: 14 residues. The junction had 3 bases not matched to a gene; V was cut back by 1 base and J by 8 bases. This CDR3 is CAISEFSGSYIQYF. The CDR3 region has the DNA TGTGCCATCAGTGAGTTTAGCGGGAGTTACATTCAGTACTTC.

This CDR3 is CASSPPLLRGGELFF. The CDR3 nucleotides read TGTGCCAGCAGCCCTCCCCTCCTCAGGGGCGGGGAGCTGTTTTTT. The chain joins TRBV7-2 to TRBJ2-2, with a possible D match to TRBD1 (6 bases). Deletions cut 5 bases from V and 7 bases from J, with 17 bases between. CDR3 length equals 15 residues. Germline V gene sequence: CDR1 SGHTA, CDR2 FQGNSA.